Below, 7 T cell receptor beta chains from the same sample are listed, as sequenced in a study of CD8 T cells in Susac syndrome. An input of roughly 0.45 to 1 ug of RNA was subjected to reverse transcription using random hexamers. TCRdb used MiXCR to reprocess the immunoSEQ multiplex PCR reads, holding one entry per CDR3 protein. The profile shows 300,000 to 350,000 distinct CDR3 sequences, about 91% of them singletons. The specimen was CD4+ T cells from PBMCs. The source of these receptors is a human donor with multiple sclerosis.

CDR3 amino acids: CASSLRSGASYEQYF. The CDR3 nucleotides read TGTGCCAGCAGTTTAAGGAGCGGAGCCTCCTACGAGCAGTACTTC. The V gene is TRBV12-3 or TRBV12-4, the J gene TRBJ2-7, with D perhaps matching TRBD2 (5 bases). With 2 bases removed from V and 0 bases from J, the gap between germline ends came to 11 bases. This CDR3 region has 15 residues.

This clonotype has just one count. This chain uses TRBV24-1 with TRBJ2-3; D gene ambiguous. CDR1 KGHDR and CDR2 SFDVKD come from the germline V gene. This CDR3 has 12 amino acids. Deletions cut 5 bases from V and 4 bases from J, with 6 bases between. The CDR3 protein is CATSGFSDTQYF. CDR3 nucleotides: TGTGCCACCAGTGGTTTTTCAGATACGCAGTATTTT.

V is TRBV15 and J is TRBJ2-3; D remains ambiguous. Germline CDR1 is LNHNV and CDR2 is YYDKDF (reference sequence). Trimming left V 3 bases short and J 1 base short, with 14 bases between. This CDR3 has 16 amino acids. CDR3 sequence: CATSSLDPGGTDTQYF. The DNA of the CDR3 is TGTGCCACCAGCAGCCTGGACCCGGGCGGCACAGATACGCAGTATTTT.

The chain is built from TRBV25-1 and TRBJ1-2, with TRBD1 as a possible D gene (5 bases). The length of the CDR3 is 12 residues. Looked up from germline, CDR1 is MGHDK and CDR2 is SYGVNS. V was clipped by 4 bases and J by 5 bases, with 8 bases between them. Here the CDR3 reads CASSVQGYGYTF. The CDR3, as DNA: TGTGCCAGCAGTGTTCAGGGATATGGCTACACCTTC.

The V gene is TRBV29-1, the J gene TRBJ2-3, with TRBD2 matching over 8 bases. The V gene end was trimmed by 7 bases and the J gene end by 2 bases; junction bases not matched to a gene: 20. There are 18 residues in the CDR3. In germline, CDR1 is SQVTM, CDR2 ANQGSEA. Here the CDR3 reads CSGSRPASGSLNTDTQYF. The DNA for the CDR3 is TGCAGCGGCAGTCGGCCGGCTAGCGGGTCCCTAAACACAGATACGCAGTATTTT.

The gene calls are TRBV6-2 or TRBV6-3 and TRBJ2-5; perhaps TRBD1 as D (6 bases). Germline V CDR1 and CDR2: MNHEY, SVGEGT. The CDR3 has 14 residues. V lost 5 bases, J lost 4 bases, and 14 bases lay in between. Here the CDR3 DNA reads TGTGCCAGCAGTATACCCGGGACAAGAGAGACCCAGTACTTC. Protein sequence: CASSIPGTRETQYF.

V gene TRBV5-4 combines with J gene TRBJ2-1; 8 nucleotides match TRBD2. J was trimmed by 7 bases and V by 5 bases; bases with no gene match: 11. Germline assignment: CDR1 SGHNT and CDR2 YYREEE (reference sequence). This CDR3 is built from 15 residues. The CDR3 nucleotides are TGTGCCAGCAGATTAAGCGGGAGCCCGCGAAATGAGCAGTTCTTC. It translates to CASRLSGSPRNEQFF.